Listed here is a single T cell receptor beta chain. The assay was immunoSEQ multiplex PCR, and TCRdb's table has in-frame clones only and misses some. This sample has 150,000 to 200,000 clones; around 80% occur once, and the top ten carry about 8%. V was clipped by 6 bases and J by 2 bases, with 14 bases between them. Germline CDR1 and CDR2: LNHDA and SQIVND (reference sequence). The CDR3 contains 14 residues. This entry belongs to a study of blood T cell repertoires in COVID-19. The rearrangement links TRBV19 to TRBJ2-7, with D possibly TRBD2 on 5 matching bases. What was sequenced was PBMCs or T cells enriched from blood (not recorded which). The receptor comes from a woman aged 45-60 years who had recovered from COVID-19. The CDR3 protein is CASSDPGKTYEQYF. DNA of the CDR3: TGTGCCAGTAGCGATCCGGGGAAAACCTACGAGCAGTACTTC.